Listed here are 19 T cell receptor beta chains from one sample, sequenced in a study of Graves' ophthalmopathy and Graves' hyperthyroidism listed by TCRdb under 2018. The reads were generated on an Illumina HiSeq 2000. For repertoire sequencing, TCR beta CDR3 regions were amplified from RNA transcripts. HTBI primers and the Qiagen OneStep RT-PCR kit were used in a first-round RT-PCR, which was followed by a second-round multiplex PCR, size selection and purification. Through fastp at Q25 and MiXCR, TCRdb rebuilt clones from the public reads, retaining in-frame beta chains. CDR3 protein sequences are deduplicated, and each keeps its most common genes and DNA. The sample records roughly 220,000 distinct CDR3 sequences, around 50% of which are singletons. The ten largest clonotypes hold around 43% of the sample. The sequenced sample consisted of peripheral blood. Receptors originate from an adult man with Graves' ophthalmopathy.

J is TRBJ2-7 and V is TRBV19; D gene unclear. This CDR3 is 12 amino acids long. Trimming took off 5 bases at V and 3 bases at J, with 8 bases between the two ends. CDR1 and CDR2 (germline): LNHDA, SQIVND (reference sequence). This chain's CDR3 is CASSANSYEQYF. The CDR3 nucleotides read TGTGCCAGTAGTGCGAACAGCTACGAGCAGTACTTC.

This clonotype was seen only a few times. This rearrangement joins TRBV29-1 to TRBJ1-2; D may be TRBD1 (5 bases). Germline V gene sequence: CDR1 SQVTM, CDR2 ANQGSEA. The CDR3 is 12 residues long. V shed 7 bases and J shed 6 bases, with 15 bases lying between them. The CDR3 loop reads CSAGGGVDGYTF. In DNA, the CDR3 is TGCAGCGCTGGAGGAGGGGTGGATGGCTACACCTTC.

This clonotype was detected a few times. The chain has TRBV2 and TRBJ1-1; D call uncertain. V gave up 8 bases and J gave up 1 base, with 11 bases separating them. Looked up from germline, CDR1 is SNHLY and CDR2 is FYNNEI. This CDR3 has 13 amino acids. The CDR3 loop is CASRRAGNTEAFF. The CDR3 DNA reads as TGTGCCAGCCGCCGTGCGGGGAACACTGAAGCTTTCTTT.

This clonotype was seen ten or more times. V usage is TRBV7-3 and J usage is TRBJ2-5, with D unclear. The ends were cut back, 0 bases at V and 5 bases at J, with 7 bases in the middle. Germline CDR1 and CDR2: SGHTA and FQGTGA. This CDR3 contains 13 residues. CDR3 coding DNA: TGTGCCAGCAGCTTAACGGGTGGGGAGACCCAGTACTTC. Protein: CASSLTGGETQYF.

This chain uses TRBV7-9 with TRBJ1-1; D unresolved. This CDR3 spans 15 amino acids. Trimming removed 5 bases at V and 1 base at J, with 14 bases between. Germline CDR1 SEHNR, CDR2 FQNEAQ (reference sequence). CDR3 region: CASSTPRGRNTEAFF. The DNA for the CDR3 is TGTGCCAGCAGCACCCCTCGTGGAAGGAACACTGAAGCTTTCTTT.

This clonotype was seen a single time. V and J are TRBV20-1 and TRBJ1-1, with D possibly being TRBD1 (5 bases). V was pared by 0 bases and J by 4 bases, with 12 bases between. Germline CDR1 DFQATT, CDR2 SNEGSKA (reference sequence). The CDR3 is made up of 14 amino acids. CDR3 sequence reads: CSARDGRGVTEAFF. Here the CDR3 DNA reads TGCAGTGCTAGAGATGGCCGGGGGGTCACTGAAGCTTTCTTT.

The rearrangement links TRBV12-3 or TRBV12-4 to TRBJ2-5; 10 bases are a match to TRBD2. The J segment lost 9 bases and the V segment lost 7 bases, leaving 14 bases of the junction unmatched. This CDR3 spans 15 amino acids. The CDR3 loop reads CASKKGLAGAVAQYF. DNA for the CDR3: TGTGCCAGCAAAAAGGGGCTAGCGGGAGCTGTGGCCCAGTACTTC.

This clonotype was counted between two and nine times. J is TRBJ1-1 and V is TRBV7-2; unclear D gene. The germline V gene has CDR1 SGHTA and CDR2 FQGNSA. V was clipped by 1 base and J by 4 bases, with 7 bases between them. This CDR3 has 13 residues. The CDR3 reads CASSLDGITEAFF. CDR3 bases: TGTGCCAGCAGCTTAGACGGAATCACTGAAGCTTTCTTT.

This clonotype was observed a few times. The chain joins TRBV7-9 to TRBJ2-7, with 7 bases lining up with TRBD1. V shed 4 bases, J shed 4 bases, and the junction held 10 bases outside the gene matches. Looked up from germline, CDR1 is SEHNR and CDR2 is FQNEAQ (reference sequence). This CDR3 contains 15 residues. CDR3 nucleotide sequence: TGTGCCAGCAGCTATCTCCGGGACAGAGAATACGAGCAGTACTTC. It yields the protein CASSYLRDREYEQYF.

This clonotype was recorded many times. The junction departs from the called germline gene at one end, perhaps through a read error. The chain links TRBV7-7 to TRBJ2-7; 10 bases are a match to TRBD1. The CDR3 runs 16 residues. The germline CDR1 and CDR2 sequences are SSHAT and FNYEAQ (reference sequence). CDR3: CASSARSDRGHGEQYF. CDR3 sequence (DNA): TGTGCTAGCAGCGCCCGATCCGACAGGGGGCACGGCGAGCAGTACTTC.

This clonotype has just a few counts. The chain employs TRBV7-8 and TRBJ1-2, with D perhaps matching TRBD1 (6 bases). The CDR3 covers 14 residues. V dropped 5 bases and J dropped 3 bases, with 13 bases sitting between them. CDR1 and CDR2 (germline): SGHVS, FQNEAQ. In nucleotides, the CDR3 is TGTGCCAGCAGCCGTCCAGGGGTAGACTATGGCTACACCTTC. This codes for CASSRPGVDYGYTF.

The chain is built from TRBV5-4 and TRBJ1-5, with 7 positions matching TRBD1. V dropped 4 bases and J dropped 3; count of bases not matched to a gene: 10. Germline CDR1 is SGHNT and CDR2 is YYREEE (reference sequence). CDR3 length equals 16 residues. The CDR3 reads CASSQDLGTVNQPQHF. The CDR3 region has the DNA TGTGCCAGCAGCCAAGATTTAGGGACAGTCAATCAGCCCCAGCATTTT.

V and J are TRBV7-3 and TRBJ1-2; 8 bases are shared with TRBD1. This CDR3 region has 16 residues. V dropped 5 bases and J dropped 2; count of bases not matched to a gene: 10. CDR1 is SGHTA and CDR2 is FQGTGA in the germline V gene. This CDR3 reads CASSGVDRDANYGYTF. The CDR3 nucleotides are TGTGCCAGCAGCGGGGTGGACAGGGACGCGAACTATGGCTACACCTTC.

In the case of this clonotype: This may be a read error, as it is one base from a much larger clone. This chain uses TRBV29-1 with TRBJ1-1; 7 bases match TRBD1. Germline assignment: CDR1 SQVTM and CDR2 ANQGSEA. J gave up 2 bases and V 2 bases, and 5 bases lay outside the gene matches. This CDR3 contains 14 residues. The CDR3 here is CSVEKDRNNTEAFF. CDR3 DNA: TGCAGCGTTGAAAAGGACAGGAACAACACTGAAGCTTTCTTT.

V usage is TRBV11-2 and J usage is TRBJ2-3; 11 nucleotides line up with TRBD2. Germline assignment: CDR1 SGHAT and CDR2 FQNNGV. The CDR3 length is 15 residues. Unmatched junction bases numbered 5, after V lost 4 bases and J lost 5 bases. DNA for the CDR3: TGTGCCAGCAGCTCGATTAGCGGGGGGGGAGATACGCAGTATTTT. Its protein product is CASSSISGGGDTQYF.

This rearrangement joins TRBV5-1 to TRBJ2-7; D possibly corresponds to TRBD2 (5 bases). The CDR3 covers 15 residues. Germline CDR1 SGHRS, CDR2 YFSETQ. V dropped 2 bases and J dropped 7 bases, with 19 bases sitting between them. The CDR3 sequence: CASSFRELQTGEQYF. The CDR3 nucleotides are TGCGCCAGCAGCTTTCGGGAATTACAGACGGGGGAGCAGTACTTC.

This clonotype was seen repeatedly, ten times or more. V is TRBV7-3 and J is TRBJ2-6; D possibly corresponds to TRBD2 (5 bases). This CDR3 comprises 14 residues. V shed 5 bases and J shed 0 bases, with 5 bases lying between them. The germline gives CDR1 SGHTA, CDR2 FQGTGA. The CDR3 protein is CASSRDSGANVLTF. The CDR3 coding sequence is TGTGCCAGCAGCCGGGACTCTGGGGCCAACGTCCTGACTTTC.

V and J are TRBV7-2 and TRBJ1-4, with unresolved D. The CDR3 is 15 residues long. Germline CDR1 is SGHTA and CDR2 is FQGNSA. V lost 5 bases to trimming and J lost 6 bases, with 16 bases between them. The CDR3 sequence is CASSTTTREYEKLFF. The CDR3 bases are TGTGCCAGCAGCACCACGACGCGAGAGTATGAAAAACTGTTTTTT.

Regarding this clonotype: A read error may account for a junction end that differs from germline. CDR3 nucleotides: TGTGCCAACAGTCGGGGACGGGGGACGGAGACCCAGTACTTC. It translates to CANSRGRGTETQYF. The chain is built from TRBV2 and TRBJ2-5; D may be TRBD2 (6 bases). The CDR3 has 14 residues. CDR1 and CDR2 from the germline V gene are SNHLY and FYNNEI.